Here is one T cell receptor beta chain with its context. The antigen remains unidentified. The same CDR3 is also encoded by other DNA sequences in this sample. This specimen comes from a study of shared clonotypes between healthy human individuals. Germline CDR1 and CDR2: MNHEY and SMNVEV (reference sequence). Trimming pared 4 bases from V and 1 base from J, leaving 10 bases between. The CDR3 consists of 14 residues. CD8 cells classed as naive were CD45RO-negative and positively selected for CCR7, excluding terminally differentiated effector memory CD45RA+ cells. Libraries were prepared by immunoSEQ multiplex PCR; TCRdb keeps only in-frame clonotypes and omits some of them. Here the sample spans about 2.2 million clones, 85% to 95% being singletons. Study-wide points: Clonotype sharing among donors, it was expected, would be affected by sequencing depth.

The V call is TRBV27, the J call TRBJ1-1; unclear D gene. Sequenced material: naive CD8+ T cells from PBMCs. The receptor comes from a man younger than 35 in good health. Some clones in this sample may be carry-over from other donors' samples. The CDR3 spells CASSWGGSNTEAFF. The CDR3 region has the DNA TGTGCCAGCAGTTGGGGAGGATCGAACACTGAAGCTTTCTTT.